The 25 T cell receptor beta chains reported below all come from one sample, sequenced in a study of T cells expressing NK-cell markers. From the 5' RACE reads, TCRdb lists one entry per CDR3 protein and no DNA. The table counts 200,000 to 300,000 distinct CDR3 sequences; roughly 4.2% lies in the top ten. Sequencing was done on a sample of blood T cells: a sorted CD56 or NKG2C T cell subset, CD4+ or CD8+ T cells, or bulk PBMC T cells (not recorded which). The receptors derive from a woman between 18 and 75 years old in good health.

This chain links TRBV20-1 with TRBJ2-3; TCRdb names TRBD1, which stays unverified in the absence of DNA. From germline, CDR1 is DFQATT and CDR2 SNEGSKA (reference sequence). This CDR3 is 15 amino acids long. Here the CDR3 reads CSARGDQIPPFTQYF.

The CDR3 region is CASSLGGYSQETQYF. V is TRBV7-2 and J is TRBJ2-5. Germline CDR1 SGHTA, CDR2 FQGNSA. The CDR3 loop spans 15 amino acids.

V usage is TRBV14 and J usage is TRBJ2-5; TCRdb's D call, TRBD1, is unchecked because there is no DNA. Germline CDR1 SGHDN, CDR2 FVKESK. The CDR3 contains 14 residues. The CDR3: CASRRQGSRETQYF.

The chain carries TRBV2 and TRBJ2-1; the D call of TRBD1 rests on TCRdb alone, since no DNA is present to check it. CDR1 is SNHLY and CDR2 is FYNNEI in the germline V gene. This CDR3 comprises 16 residues. CDR3 residues: CASRGPTGVLDDEQFF.

V and J are TRBV3-1 and TRBJ1-5; TCRdb picks TRBD1, but there is no DNA to check that call. Germline-derived CDR1 and CDR2 are LGHDT and YNNKEL (reference sequence). The CDR3 is 15 residues long. The CDR3 loop reads CASSSKGNGNQPQHF.

J is TRBJ2-3 and V is TRBV20-1; the TCRdb D gene call, TRBD2, has no DNA to confirm it. The CDR3 is made up of 14 amino acids. Germline V gene lookup returns CDR1 DFQATT and CDR2 SNEGSKA (reference sequence). CDR3 protein: CSARLAGNTDTQYF.

The gene calls are TRBV27 and TRBJ2-2; TCRdb selects TRBD1, and the lack of DNA leaves this call unchecked. Germline lookup yields CDR1 MNHEY and CDR2 SMNVEV (reference sequence). The CDR3 has 16 amino acids. The CDR3 spells CASSLFGGPNTGELFF.

V gene TRBV7-9 combines with J gene TRBJ1-1. CDR3 length: 13 amino acids. Germline CDR1 and CDR2: SEHNR and FQNEAQ (reference sequence). CDR3: CASSSFSGTEAFF.

The genes are TRBV20-1 and TRBJ2-3. CDR3 length: 13 residues. Germline CDR1 and CDR2: DFQATT and SNEGSKA (reference sequence). The CDR3 is CSAEDRRTDTQYF.

The chain has TRBV19 and TRBJ2-2; TCRdb's D call of TRBD2 is untestable without DNA. Germline lookup yields CDR1 LNHDA and CDR2 SQIVND (reference sequence). The CDR3 is 18 residues long. CDR3 region: CASSTTGLAGAGTGELFF. Using reference TRBV19 and TRBJ2-2 for the parts outside the CDR3, the full variable domain is DGGITQSPKYLFRKEGQNVTLSCEQNLNHDAMYWYRQDPGQGLRLIYYSQIVNDFQKGDIAEGYSVSREKKESFPLTVTSAQKNPTAFYLCASSTTGLAGAGTGELFFGEGSRLTVL.

This chain joins TRBV18 and TRBJ2-5; TCRdb lists TRBD1, though no DNA is available to test this call. The CDR3 loop spans 17 amino acids. The germline gives CDR1 KGHSH, CDR2 LQKENI. The CDR3 region is CASSPRRTGIRQETQYF.

The chain joins TRBV7-7 to TRBJ2-5; as DNA is missing, the TRBD1 call by TCRdb cannot be tested. The CDR3 contains 14 residues. Germline V CDR1 and CDR2: SSHAT, FNYEAQ (reference sequence). The CDR3 sequence is CASSETGGAETQYF.

The chain recombines TRBV11-2 with TRBJ2-1. The CDR3 totals 13 residues. Germline V gene sequence: CDR1 SGHAT, CDR2 FQNNGV. CDR3 loop: CASSLGFYNEQFF.

J is TRBJ2-7 and V is TRBV5-6; TCRdb proposes TRBD1, but this gene call is untestable without DNA. Per the germline V gene, CDR1 is SGHDT and CDR2 is YYEEEE. CDR3 length: 15 amino acids. CDR3: CASSLGWSGDYEQYF. Filled out from reference TRBV5-6 and TRBJ2-7, the complete variable domain reads DAGVTQSPTHLIKTRGQQVTLRCSPKSGHDTVSWYQQALGQGPQFIFQYYEEEERQRGNFPDRFSGHQFPNYSSELNVNALLLGDSALYLCASSLGWSGDYEQYFGPGTRLTVT.

V gene TRBV20-1 combines with J gene TRBJ1-2; with no DNA, the TCRdb D assignment of TRBD1 cannot be verified. This CDR3 comprises 16 residues. The germline V gene encodes CDR1 DFQATT and CDR2 SNEGSKA (reference sequence). CDR3 in amino acids: CSARDRVRGMGYGYTF.

The chain couples TRBV20-1 to TRBJ2-1. Germline CDR1 reads DFQATT; CDR2 reads SNEGSKA (reference sequence). The CDR3 covers 13 residues. This CDR3 reads CSAIHTTGNEQFF.

V and J are TRBV7-2 and TRBJ1-4. This CDR3 has 15 residues. Per the germline V gene, CDR1 is SGHTA and CDR2 is FQGNSA. This chain's CDR3 is CASSPSRRDLEKLFF.

The chain has TRBV29-1 and TRBJ2-5; the TCRdb call, TRBD1, lacks DNA for checking. Germline V gives CDR1 SQVTM, CDR2 ANQGSEA. The CDR3 consists of 12 residues. CDR3 in amino acids: CSGFTGGETQYF.

J is TRBJ2-3 and V is TRBV7-2; without DNA, the TCRdb call of TRBD1 cannot be checked. This CDR3 contains 14 residues. CDR1 and CDR2 (germline): SGHTA, FQGNSA. CDR3 in amino acids: CACKQGFGTDTQYF. The whole variable domain, remainder taken from reference TRBV7-2 and TRBJ2-3, is GAGVSQSPSNKVTEKGKDVELRCDPISGHTALYWYRQSLGQGLEFLIYFQGNSAPDKSGLPSDRFSAERTGGSVSTLTIQRTQQEDSAVYLCACKQGFGTDTQYFGPGTRLTVL.

This chain connects TRBV4-2 to TRBJ1-1; TCRdb's D gene call, TRBD1, goes unchecked for lack of DNA. CDR3 length: 16 residues. Germline CDR1 is LGHNA and CDR2 is YNFKEQ. The CDR3 sequence: CASSPGQRYMNTEAFF.

The chain uses TRBV5-1 and TRBJ2-1; TCRdb reports TRBD1, a call that lacks DNA to check it against. This CDR3 has 15 residues. CDR1 is SGHRS and CDR2 is YFSETQ in the germline V gene. CDR3 protein: CASSLAGQYYNEQFF.

The CDR3 loop is CASSKGGGGTDTQYF. V is TRBV7-9 and J is TRBJ2-3; no DNA is available, so the TRBD2 call from TCRdb remains unchecked. The CDR3 covers 15 residues. The germline V gene encodes CDR1 SEHNR and CDR2 FQNEAQ (reference sequence).

The chain has TRBV20-1 and TRBJ2-1. Germline lookup yields CDR1 DFQATT and CDR2 SNEGSKA (reference sequence). CDR3 size: 13 residues. The chain's CDR3 is CSASDLSWDEQFF.

V gene TRBV5-1 combines with J gene TRBJ2-5; TCRdb lists TRBD2, though no DNA is available to test this call. Germline lookup yields CDR1 SGHRS and CDR2 YFSETQ. This CDR3 contains 18 residues. CDR3 loop: CASSSPGLAGGHQETQYF. The variable domain in full, completed from reference TRBV5-1 and TRBJ2-5, reads KAGVTQTPRYLIKTRGQQVTLSCSPISGHRSVSWYQQTPGQGLQFLFEYFSETQRNKGNFPGRFSGRQFSNSRSEMNVSTLELGDSALYLCASSSPGLAGGHQETQYFGPGTRLLVL.

This rearrangement joins TRBV6-5 to TRBJ2-1; TCRdb's assignment of TRBD1 cannot be checked, as there is no DNA. Germline V gives CDR1 MNHEY, CDR2 SVGAGI. This CDR3 contains 15 residues. Here the CDR3 reads CASSSTTGTGVEQFF.